Shown below are 9 T cell receptor beta chains from a single sample sequenced in a study of T cells after somatic rescue of genetic block. Assay: immunoSEQ multiplex PCR; the TCRdb copy retains only in-frame clones and omits some. The sample gives 110,000 or so clones, 75% to 95% of which show up once; 1.4% to 1.5% is in the top ten. Sequencing input: peripheral blood mononuclear cells (PBMCs). These receptors all come from a woman aged 18-29 years.

V and J are TRBV5-4 and TRBJ2-2, with D possibly matching TRBD2 (6 bases). Trimming cost V 4 bases and J 1 base, with 11 bases left between them. Per germline, CDR1 SGHNT and CDR2 YYREEE (reference sequence). The length of the CDR3 is 15 residues. CDR3 sequence: CASSPLGGNTGELFF. The DNA of the CDR3 is TGTGCCAGCAGCCCCCTCGGGGGGAACACCGGGGAGCTGTTTTTT.

This sequence joins TRBV6-1 and TRBJ1-2; D is unresolved. The CDR3 has 10 amino acids. Trimming removed 7 bases from V and 2 bases from J, with 2 bases in between. Germline assignment: CDR1 MNHNS and CDR2 SASEGT. CDR3 nucleotides: TGTGCCAGCAAGAACTATGGCTACACCTTC. As protein: CASKNYGYTF.

This clone has just a few counts. The chain combines TRBV2 with TRBJ2-2; no clear D gene. The V end lost 5 bases, the J end lost 0 bases, and 10 bases lay between the germline ends. Germline V lookup: CDR1 SNHLY, CDR2 FYNNEI. The CDR3 spans 15 residues. CDR3 protein: CASSNTDPNTGELFF. The CDR3 DNA is TGTGCCAGCAGTAACACGGACCCGAACACCGGGGAGCTGTTTTTT. Combining the CDR3 with reference TRBV2 and TRBJ2-2 gives the whole variable domain EPEVTQTPSHQVTQMGQEVILRCVPISNHLYFYWYRQILGQKVEFLVSFYNNEISEKSEIFDDQFSVERPDGSNFTLKIRSTKLEDSAMYFCASSNTDPNTGELFFGEGSRLTVL.

The V gene is TRBV6-1, the J gene TRBJ1-2; D is unresolved. With 8 bases removed from V and 6 bases from J, the gap between germline ends came to 16 bases. The CDR3 consists of 13 residues. In germline, CDR1 is MNHNS, CDR2 SASEGT. DNA for the CDR3: TGTGCCAGCGGCCTTAGGCTTTGGGATGGCTACACCTTC. This codes for CASGLRLWDGYTF.

V usage is TRBV5-1 and J usage is TRBJ1-4; unclear D gene. The length of the CDR3 is 14 residues. Germline CDR1 SGHRS, CDR2 YFSETQ. The V end lost 1 base, the J end lost 0 bases, and 4 bases lay between the germline ends. CDR3 sequence (DNA): TGCGCCAGCAGCTTGTCTACAACTAATGAAAAACTGTTTTTT. Protein sequence: CASSLSTTNEKLFF.

A note on this clone: One end of the junction varies from germline; a read error may be responsible. V is TRBV28 and J is TRBJ1-5, with D tentatively TRBD1 (5 bases). The CDR3 consists of 12 residues. Germline V gives CDR1 MDHEN, CDR2 SYDVKM. CDR3 sequence (DNA): TGTGCCAGCGGCCGTGGGGCTCAGCTCCAGCATTTT. Its translation: CASGRGAQLQHF.

This chain joins TRBV19 and TRBJ2-3, with TRBD2 identical over 10 bases. The CDR3 extends over 18 amino acids. The germline gives CDR1 LNHDA, CDR2 SQIVND (reference sequence). Trimming at V came to 3 bases and at J to 0 bases, leaving 9 bases not matched to a gene. The CDR3 bases are TGTGCCAGTAGTATCAGTAAGACTAGCGGGCGAAGCACAGATACGCAGTATTTT. Translation gives CASSISKTSGRSTDTQYF.

J is TRBJ2-3 and V is TRBV5-4; 8 positions agree with TRBD2. The CDR3 has 16 amino acids. V lost 2 bases to trimming and J lost 1 base; unmatched junction nucleotides: 6. Germline V gene sequence: CDR1 SGHNT, CDR2 YYREEE (reference sequence). The CDR3 region is CASSFLGGAGTDTQYF. The CDR3 DNA follows: TGTGCCAGCAGCTTTCTCGGGGGGGCCGGCACAGATACGCAGTATTTT. The full variable domain, its missing parts supplied by reference TRBV5-4 and TRBJ2-3, is ETGVTQSPTHLIKTRGQQVTLRCSSQSGHNTVSWYQQALGQGPQFIFQYYREEENGRGNFPPRFSGLQFPNYSSELNVNALELDDSALYLCASSFLGGAGTDTQYFGPGTRLTVL.

This chain links TRBV5-5 with TRBJ2-4, with D perhaps given as TRBD1 or TRBD2 (6 bases each). CDR1 and CDR2 (germline): SGHKS, YYEKEE (reference sequence). V dropped 2 bases and J dropped 8 bases, with 20 bases sitting between them. The CDR3 consists of 16 residues. The DNA of the CDR3 is TGTGCCAGCAGCTTTCAGGGGCAGGGAGGATTTGACATTCAGTACTTC. It yields the protein CASSFQGQGGFDIQYF.